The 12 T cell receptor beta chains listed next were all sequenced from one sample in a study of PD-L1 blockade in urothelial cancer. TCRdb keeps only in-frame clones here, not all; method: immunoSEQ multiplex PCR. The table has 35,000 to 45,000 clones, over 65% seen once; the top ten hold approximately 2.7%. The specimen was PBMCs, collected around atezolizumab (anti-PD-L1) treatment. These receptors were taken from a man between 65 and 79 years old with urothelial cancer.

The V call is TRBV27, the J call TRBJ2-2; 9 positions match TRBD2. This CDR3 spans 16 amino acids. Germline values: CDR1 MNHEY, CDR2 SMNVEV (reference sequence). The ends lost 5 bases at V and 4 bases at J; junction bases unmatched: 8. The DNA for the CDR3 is TGTGCCAGCAGTCTGGGGGCGGGAGGGTTCACCGGGGAGCTGTTTTTT. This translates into CASSLGAGGFTGELFF.

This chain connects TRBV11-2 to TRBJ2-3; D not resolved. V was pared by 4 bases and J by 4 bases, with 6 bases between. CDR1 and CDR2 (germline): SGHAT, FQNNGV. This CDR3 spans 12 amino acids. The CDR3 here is CASSSRADTQYF. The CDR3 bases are TGTGCCAGCAGCTCACGGGCAGATACGCAGTATTTT.

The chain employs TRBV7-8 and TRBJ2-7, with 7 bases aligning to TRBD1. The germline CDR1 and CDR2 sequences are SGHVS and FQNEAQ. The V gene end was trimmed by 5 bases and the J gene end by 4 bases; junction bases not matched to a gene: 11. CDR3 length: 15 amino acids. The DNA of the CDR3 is TGTGCCAGCAGCGGTCGTTCCGGGACAGTATACGAGCAGTACTTC. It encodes CASSGRSGTVYEQYF.

In nucleotides, the CDR3 is TGTGCCAGTAGTGCGGGACAGGGCCTAGAGCAGTTCTTC. Translation gives CASSAGQGLEQFF. This chain joins TRBV19 and TRBJ2-1; TRBD1 aligns across 9 bases. V gave up 5 bases and J gave up 10 bases; unmatched junction bases: 6. This CDR3 region has 13 residues. Germline loops: CDR1 LNHDA, CDR2 SQIVND (reference sequence).

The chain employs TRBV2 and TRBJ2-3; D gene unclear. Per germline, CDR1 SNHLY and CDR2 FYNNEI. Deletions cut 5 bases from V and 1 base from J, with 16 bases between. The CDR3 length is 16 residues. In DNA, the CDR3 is TGTGCCAGCAGTTTAGCCCAAAGCAGTGGCACAGATACGCAGTATTTT. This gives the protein CASSLAQSSGTDTQYF.

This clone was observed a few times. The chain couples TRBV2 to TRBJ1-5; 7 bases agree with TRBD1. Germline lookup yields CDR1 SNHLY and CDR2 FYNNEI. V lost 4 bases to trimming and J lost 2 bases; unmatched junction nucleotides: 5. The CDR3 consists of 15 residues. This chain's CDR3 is CASSADRAGNQPQHF. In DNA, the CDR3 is TGTGCCAGCAGTGCTGACAGGGCCGGCAATCAGCCCCAGCATTTT.

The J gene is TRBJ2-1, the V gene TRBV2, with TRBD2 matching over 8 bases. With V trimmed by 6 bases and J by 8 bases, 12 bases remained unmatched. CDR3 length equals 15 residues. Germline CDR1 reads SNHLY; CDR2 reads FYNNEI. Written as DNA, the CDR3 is TGTGCCAGCAGGAGAGCGGGAGCGGAAATCGATGAGCAGTTCTTC. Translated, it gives CASRRAGAEIDEQFF.

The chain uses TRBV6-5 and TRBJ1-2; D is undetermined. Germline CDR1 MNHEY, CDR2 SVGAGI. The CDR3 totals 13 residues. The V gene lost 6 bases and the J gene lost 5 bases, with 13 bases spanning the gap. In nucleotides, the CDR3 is TGTGCCAGCAGCAGGAGGACCAGTTATGGCTACACCTTC. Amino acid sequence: CASSRRTSYGYTF.

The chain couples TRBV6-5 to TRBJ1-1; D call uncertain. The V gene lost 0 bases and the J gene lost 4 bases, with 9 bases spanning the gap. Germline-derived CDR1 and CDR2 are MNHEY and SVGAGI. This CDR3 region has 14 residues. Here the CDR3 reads CASSYSREVTEAFF. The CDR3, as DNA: TGTGCCAGCAGTTACTCGAGGGAAGTCACTGAAGCTTTCTTT.

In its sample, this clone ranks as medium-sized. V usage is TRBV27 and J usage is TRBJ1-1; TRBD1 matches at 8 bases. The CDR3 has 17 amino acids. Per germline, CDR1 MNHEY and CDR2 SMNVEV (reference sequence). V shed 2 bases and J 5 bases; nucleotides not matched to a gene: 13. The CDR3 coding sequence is TGTGCCAGCAGTTTAAGGTTCACAGGGGGGAGTGGGACTGAAGCTTTCTTT. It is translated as CASSLRFTGGSGTEAFF.

As DNA, the CDR3 is TGTGCCATCAGTGACAGGGCTAACTATGGCTACACCTTC. It codes for CAISDRANYGYTF. V usage is TRBV10-3 and J usage is TRBJ1-2, with D possibly being TRBD1 (5 bases). V shed 3 bases and J shed 0 bases, with 5 bases lying between them. The CDR3 consists of 13 residues. Germline V lookup: CDR1 ENHRY, CDR2 SYGVKD.

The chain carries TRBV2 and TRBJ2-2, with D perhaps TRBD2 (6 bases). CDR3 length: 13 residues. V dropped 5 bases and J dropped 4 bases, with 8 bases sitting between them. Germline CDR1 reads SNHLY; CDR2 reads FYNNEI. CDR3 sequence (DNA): TGTGCCAGCAGTCTGCGGGGCACCGGGGAGCTGTTTTTT. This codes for CASSLRGTGELFF.